The 32 T cell receptor beta chains presented below share a single source sample, sequenced in a study of early T cells in non-severe SARS-CoV-2 infection. Via MiXCR, TCRdb re-called the 5' RACE reads, giving one row per CDR3 protein. The data hold about 26,000 distinct CDR3 sequences, with 4% to 5% observed a single time. Sequenced sample: whole blood. The receptor source for this set is an adult who was a healthcare worker with PCR-confirmed SARS-CoV-2 infection or an uninfected control (not recorded which).

The chain couples TRBV27 to TRBJ2-3; D possibly corresponds to TRBD2 (6 bases). V shed 1 base and J shed 0 bases, with 11 bases lying between them. CDR3 length: 16 residues. Germline V lookup: CDR1 MNHEY, CDR2 SMNVEV (reference sequence). CDR3 bases: TGTGCCAGCAGTTTATTGGGCGGGATTAGCACAGATACGCAGTATTTT. Encoded protein: CASSLLGGISTDTQYF.

This clonotype was counted ten times or more. The chain uses TRBV20-1 and TRBJ2-1; D perhaps matches TRBD2 (6 bases). Trimming pared 4 bases from V and 4 bases from J, leaving 17 bases between. This CDR3 contains 15 residues. Germline CDR1 is DFQATT and CDR2 is SNEGSKA (reference sequence). The CDR3 DNA reads TGCAGTGCTAACGGTGGCCTAGCGACATACAATGAGCAGTTCTTC. Protein: CSANGGLATYNEQFF.

At least ten counts were recorded for this clonotype. The V and J genes are TRBV20-1 and TRBJ2-3; D might be TRBD2 (6 bases). This CDR3 is 13 amino acids long. With 5 bases removed from V and 3 bases from J, the gap between germline ends came to 12 bases. The germline V gene encodes CDR1 DFQATT and CDR2 SNEGSKA (reference sequence). CDR3 region: CSAPSEGTDTQYF. The DNA for the CDR3 is TGCAGTGCTCCTTCGGAGGGAACAGATACGCAGTATTTT.

This clonotype was seen many times. V is TRBV7-9 and J is TRBJ2-3; perhaps TRBD1 as D (6 bases). Per the germline V gene, CDR1 is SEHNR and CDR2 is FQNEAQ (reference sequence). The V end lost 5 bases, the J end lost 0 bases, and 12 bases lay between the germline ends. The CDR3 has 15 residues. CDR3 protein: CASSRSRGSTDTQYF. The CDR3 coding sequence is TGTGCCAGCAGCCGATCCAGGGGAAGCACAGATACGCAGTATTTT.

The table lists this clonotype with a few counts. The V call is TRBV14, the J call TRBJ2-7, with D uncertain. Per germline, CDR1 SGHDN and CDR2 FVKESK. This CDR3 contains 13 residues. V lost 0 bases and J 10 bases, leaving 13 bases between the germline ends. This CDR3 is CASSQEFQAEQYF. The DNA for the CDR3 is TGTGCCAGCAGCCAAGAATTTCAGGCGGAACAGTACTTC.

This clonotype was recorded many times. The J gene is TRBJ2-7, the V gene TRBV6-2 or TRBV6-3, with 9 bases matching TRBD2. After removal of 6 bases from V and 0 bases from J, the junction contained 6 bases not matched to a gene. Germline lookup yields CDR1 MNHEY and CDR2 SVGEGT. The CDR3 spans 15 residues. In DNA form, the CDR3 reads TGTGCCAGCAGCTCCCTAGCGGGGCCCTCCTACGAGCAGTACTTC. It specifies CASSSLAGPSYEQYF.

This clonotype was found many times. V and J are TRBV18 and TRBJ1-5; 9 nucleotides line up with TRBD1. The CDR3 has 15 residues. The V segment lost 3 bases and the J segment 3 bases; nucleotides outside the gene matches: 3. CDR1 KGHSH and CDR2 LQKENI come from the germline V gene. CDR3 protein: CASSPGQGLNQPQHF. The CDR3 DNA sequence: TGTGCCAGCTCACCGGGACAGGGACTCAATCAGCCCCAGCATTTT.

This clonotype showed up many times. The V gene is TRBV21-1, the J gene TRBJ1-4; the tabulated D call, TRBD1, remains unverified against the DNA. TRBV21-1 is described as a pseudogene. CDR3 length equals 16 residues. The CDR3: CASAQGNPSTNEKLFF. The CDR3, as DNA: TGTGCCAGCGCACAGGGGAATCCCTCAACTAATGAAAAACTGTTTTTT.

This clonotype was counted many times. V gene TRBV5-1 combines with J gene TRBJ1-1, with a tentative D call TRBD1 (5 bases). Germline CDR1 SGHRS, CDR2 YFSETQ. The CDR3 covers 14 residues. Trimming removed 3 bases at V and 1 base at J, with 10 bases between. CDR3: CASSWGDRNTEAFF. The DNA for the CDR3 is TGCGCCAGCAGCTGGGGCGACAGGAACACTGAAGCTTTCTTT.

Ten or more counts support this clonotype. CDR3 amino acids: CSVYREVGGYTF. The CDR3 DNA follows: TGCAGTGTATACAGGGAGGTTGGCGGCTACACCTTC. This chain connects TRBV20-1 to TRBJ1-2; possible D gene TRBD1, 6 bases. CDR3 length equals 12 residues. CDR1 and CDR2 from the germline V gene are DFQATT and SNEGSKA (reference sequence). The V and J ends lost 7 bases and 8 bases respectively, with 17 bases between them.

In its sample, this clonotype was seen many times. V and J are TRBV30 and TRBJ2-2, with D perhaps TRBD1 (7 bases). CDR1 is GTSNPN and CDR2 is SVGIG in the germline V gene (reference sequence). Trimming left V 4 bases short and J 2 bases short, with 14 bases between. The CDR3 is made up of 15 amino acids. CDR3 coding DNA: TGTGCCTGGAAAGGGGGGACAGCCAACACCGGGGAGCTGTTTTTT. It codes for CAWKGGTANTGELFF.

There are many counts of this clonotype. Sequence at one end of the junction differs from germline and may be a read error. The chain joins TRBV20-1 to TRBJ1-1; D gene uncertain. The CDR3 spans 12 residues. The germline CDR1 and CDR2 sequences are DFQATT and SNEGSKA (reference sequence). CDR3 sequence (DNA): TGCAGTGCTAGAGATTTCGAGAGTGAAGTTTTCTTT. This sequence encodes CSARDFESEVFF.

Ten or more counts support this clonotype. This rearrangement joins TRBV12-3 or TRBV12-4 to TRBJ2-2, with D perhaps matching TRBD2 (6 bases). The CDR3 runs to 14 residues. The V end lost 7 bases, the J end lost 3 bases, and 12 bases lay between the germline ends. DNA of the CDR3: TGTGCCAGCAAACCTCCGGGGGACACCGGGGAGCTGTTTTTT. Protein sequence: CASKPPGDTGELFF.

The chain couples TRBV12-3 or TRBV12-4 to TRBJ2-7; TRBD2 matches at 9 bases. The CDR3 has 16 residues. J was trimmed by 2 bases and V by 5 bases; bases with no gene match: 10. CDR3 loop: CASSPGTSLYPYEQYF. In DNA, the CDR3 is TGTGCCAGCAGTCCCGGGACTAGCTTGTATCCCTACGAGCAGTACTTC.

This clonotype showed up many times. This chain connects TRBV20-1 to TRBJ2-1; D remains ambiguous. Germline V gene sequence: CDR1 DFQATT, CDR2 SNEGSKA (reference sequence). Trimming took off 4 bases at V and 2 bases at J, with 3 bases between the two ends. CDR3 size: 11 residues. DNA of the CDR3: TGCAGTGCTACCCCCTACAATGAGCAGTTCTTC. It translates to CSATPYNEQFF.

This clonotype was detected ten times or more. The V and J genes are TRBV30 and TRBJ2-5; D is ambiguous. Trimming removed 2 bases from V and 0 bases from J, with 13 bases in between. The V gene's germline CDR1 is GTSNPN and CDR2 SVGIG (reference sequence). The CDR3 is 15 residues long. CDR3 residues: CAWSKLDRDQETQYF. The DNA of the CDR3 is TGTGCCTGGAGTAAACTCGACCGAGACCAAGAGACCCAGTACTTC.

This clonotype is labeled medium-sized. The rearrangement links TRBV12-3 or TRBV12-4 to TRBJ2-2; D not resolved. V was cut by 0 bases and J by 4 bases, with 3 bases left in between. This CDR3 has 13 amino acids. CDR3 in DNA: TGTGCCAGCAGTTTAGCGGGCACCGGGGAGCTGTTTTTT. The encoded protein is CASSLAGTGELFF.

There are many counts of this clonotype. The chain couples TRBV3-1 to TRBJ2-1, with a tentative D call TRBD1 (6 bases). Between the trimmed V and J ends, which lost 1 base and 5 bases, there was a span of 12 bases. The germline gives CDR1 LGHDT, CDR2 YNNKEL (reference sequence). The CDR3 consists of 15 residues. The CDR3 protein is CASSQARDNHNEQFF. In DNA form, the CDR3 reads TGTGCCAGCAGCCAAGCCCGGGACAACCACAATGAGCAGTTCTTC.

This clonotype was observed at least ten times. V and J are TRBV29-1 and TRBJ1-2, with D unresolved. V lost 4 bases and J lost 3, with 9 bases in between. Germline loops: CDR1 SQVTM, CDR2 ANQGSEA. CDR3 length: 12 amino acids. CDR3 nucleotide sequence: TGCAGCGTTGGGGCGGTAGACTATGGCTACACCTTC. Its translation: CSVGAVDYGYTF.

This clonotype was seen at least ten times. The V call is TRBV11-2, the J call TRBJ2-4; 8 bases align to TRBD1. Unmatched junction bases numbered 3, after V lost 5 bases and J lost 3 bases. Germline V CDR1 and CDR2: SGHAT, FQNNGV. The CDR3 has 14 amino acids. The CDR3 DNA reads as TGTGCCAGCAGCGGACAGGGAGGCAAAAACATTCAGTACTTC. It codes for CASSGQGGKNIQYF.

This clonotype was counted only a few times. This chain links TRBV11-2 with TRBJ2-2; D is ambiguous. This CDR3 comprises 16 residues. V was pared by 4 bases and J by 0 bases, with 12 bases between. CDR1 is SGHAT, CDR2 FQNNGV, per germline. In DNA, the CDR3 is TGTGCCAGCAGCTACGGATATGGATCGAACACCGGGGAGCTGTTTTTT. This translates into CASSYGYGSNTGELFF.

This clonotype was counted many times. The V gene is TRBV10-3, the J gene TRBJ2-1; no definite D call. V was cut by 0 bases and J by 8 bases, with 8 bases left in between. This CDR3 has 13 residues. Germline loops: CDR1 ENHRY, CDR2 SYGVKD. The chain's CDR3 is CAISESGSHEQFF. The CDR3 DNA is TGTGCCATCAGTGAGTCTGGGTCCCATGAGCAGTTCTTC.

This clonotype was seen a handful of times. CDR3 nucleotide sequence: TGTGCCAGCAGCCGGGACCCAACCTCGGAAAAACTGTTTTTT. Protein sequence: CASSRDPTSEKLFF. V usage is TRBV11-2 and J usage is TRBJ1-4, with a weak D call TRBD1 (5 bases). Germline CDR1 reads SGHAT; CDR2 reads FQNNGV. This CDR3 is built from 14 residues. The V gene lost 5 bases and the J gene lost 8 bases, with 15 bases spanning the gap.

V and J are TRBV6-1 and TRBJ2-3; 8 nucleotides line up with TRBD1. The CDR3 runs 17 residues. V dropped 3 bases and J dropped 2; count of bases not matched to a gene: 10. Germline V gene data show CDR1 as MNHNS and CDR2 as SASEGT. The CDR3 DNA follows: TGTGCCAGCAGTGACATCGGCTTCCAGGGGGCCACAGATACGCAGTATTTT. It encodes CASSDIGFQGATDTQYF.

This clonotype was seen only a few times. The chain has TRBV20-1 and TRBJ1-1; 9 bases fit TRBD1. Germline V gene data show CDR1 as DFQATT and CDR2 as SNEGSKA (reference sequence). CDR3 length equals 14 residues. The trim removed 1 base at V and 7 bases at J, leaving 7 bases unmatched. CDR3 in amino acids: CSARATGGIDEAFF. In nucleotides, the CDR3 is TGCAGTGCTAGAGCGACAGGGGGAATCGATGAAGCTTTCTTT.

The rearrangement joins TRBV5-4 to TRBJ2-3; 10 bases are shared with TRBD2. This CDR3 has 15 residues. The junction had 4 bases not matched to a gene; V was cut back by 0 bases and J by 6 bases. CDR1 and CDR2 from the germline V gene are SGHNT and YYREEE (reference sequence). The CDR3 region has the DNA TGTGCCAGCAGCTTGGATCAAGCGGGAGGGGATACGCAGTATTTT. Translation: CASSLDQAGGDTQYF.

This clonotype was seen many times. The chain employs TRBV9 and TRBJ2-2; 8 bases align to TRBD1. The V gene end was trimmed by 3 bases and the J gene end by 6 bases; junction bases not matched to a gene: 7. Germline assignment: CDR1 SGDLS and CDR2 YYNGEE. The CDR3 extends over 15 amino acids. In nucleotides, the CDR3 is TGTGCCAGCAGCGGGAACACGGGACAGGCCGGGGAGCTGTTTTTT. Protein: CASSGNTGQAGELFF.

The sample holds many counts of this clonotype. This chain joins TRBV2 and TRBJ2-2, with D possibly matching TRBD1 (5 bases). The V end was cut by 10 bases, the J end by 4 bases, with 7 bases between. Looked up from germline, CDR1 is SNHLY and CDR2 is FYNNEI. The CDR3 is made up of 11 amino acids. Here the CDR3 DNA reads TGTGCCACCCAGGGCACCGGGGAGCTGTTTTTT. This sequence encodes CATQGTGELFF.

This clonotype occurred many times. The V call is TRBV4-1, the J call TRBJ2-1; D gene uncertain. This CDR3 is built from 14 residues. Germline V gives CDR1 MGHRA, CDR2 YSYEKL. Trimming pared 4 bases from V and 3 bases from J, leaving 10 bases between. CDR3 DNA: TGCGCCAGCAGCCGCGACAATTACTACAATGAGCAGTTCTTC. It encodes CASSRDNYYNEQFF.

The sample holds many counts of this clonotype. This chain links TRBV5-1 with TRBJ2-7; 8 bases fit TRBD1. Trimming cost V 5 bases and J 2 bases; bases outside gene matches: 3. The germline CDR1 and CDR2 sequences are SGHRS and YFSETQ. This CDR3 contains 13 residues. The CDR3 nucleotides read TGCGCCAGCAGGACAGGGGCTACCTACGAGCAGTACTTC. Its protein product is CASRTGATYEQYF.

The table lists this clonotype with many counts. J is TRBJ2-1 and V is TRBV11-1; the D gene could be TRBD1 or TRBD2 (5 bases each). V lost 4 bases, J lost 7 bases, and 23 bases lay in between. The CDR3 has 17 amino acids. Germline V gene lookup returns CDR1 SGHAT and CDR2 FQDESV (reference sequence). This chain's CDR3 is CASSSSFGPGTNNEQFF. The DNA of the CDR3 is TGTGCCAGCAGCTCTTCCTTTGGCCCCGGGACGAATAATGAGCAGTTCTTC.

This clonotype was counted ten times or more. The chain recombines TRBV14 with TRBJ2-3; D not certain. The V gene lost 6 bases and the J gene lost 3 bases, with 16 bases spanning the gap. Germline loops: CDR1 SGHDN, CDR2 FVKESK. CDR3 length equals 15 residues. The CDR3 DNA is TGTGCCAGCAGTCCGAATCACGACCGGACAGATACGCAGTATTTT. As protein: CASSPNHDRTDTQYF.